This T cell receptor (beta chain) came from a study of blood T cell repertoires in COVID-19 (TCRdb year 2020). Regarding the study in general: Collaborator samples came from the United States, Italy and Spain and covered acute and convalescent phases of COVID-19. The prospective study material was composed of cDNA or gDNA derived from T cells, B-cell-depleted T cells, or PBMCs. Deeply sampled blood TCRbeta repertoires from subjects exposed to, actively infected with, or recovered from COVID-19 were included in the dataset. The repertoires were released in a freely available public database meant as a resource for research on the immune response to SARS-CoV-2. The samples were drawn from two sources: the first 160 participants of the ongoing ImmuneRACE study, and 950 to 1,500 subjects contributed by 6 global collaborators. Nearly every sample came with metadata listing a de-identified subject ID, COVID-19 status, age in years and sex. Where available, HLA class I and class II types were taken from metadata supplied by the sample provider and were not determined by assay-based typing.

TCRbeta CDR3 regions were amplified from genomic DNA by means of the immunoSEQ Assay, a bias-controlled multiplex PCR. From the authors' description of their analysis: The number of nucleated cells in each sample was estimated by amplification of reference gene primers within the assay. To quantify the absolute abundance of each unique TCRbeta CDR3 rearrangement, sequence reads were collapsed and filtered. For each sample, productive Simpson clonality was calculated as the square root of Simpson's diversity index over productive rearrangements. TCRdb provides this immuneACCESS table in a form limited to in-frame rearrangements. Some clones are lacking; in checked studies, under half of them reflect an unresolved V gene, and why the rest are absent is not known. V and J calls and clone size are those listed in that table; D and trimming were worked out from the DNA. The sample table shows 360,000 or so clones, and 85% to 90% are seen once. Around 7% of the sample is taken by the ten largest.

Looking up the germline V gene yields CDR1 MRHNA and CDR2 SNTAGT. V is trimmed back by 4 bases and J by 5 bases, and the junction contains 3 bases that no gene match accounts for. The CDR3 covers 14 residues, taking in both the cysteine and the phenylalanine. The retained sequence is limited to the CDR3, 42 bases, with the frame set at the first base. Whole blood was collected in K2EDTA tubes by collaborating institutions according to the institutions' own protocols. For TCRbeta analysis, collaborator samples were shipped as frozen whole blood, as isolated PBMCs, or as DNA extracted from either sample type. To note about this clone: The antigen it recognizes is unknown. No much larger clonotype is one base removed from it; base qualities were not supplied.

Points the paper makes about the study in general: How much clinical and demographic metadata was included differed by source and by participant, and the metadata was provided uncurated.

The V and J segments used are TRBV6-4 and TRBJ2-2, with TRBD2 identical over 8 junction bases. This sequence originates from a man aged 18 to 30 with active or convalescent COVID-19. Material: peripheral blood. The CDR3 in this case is CASSAGLETGELFF. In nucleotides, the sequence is TGTGCCAGCAGTGCGGGACTAGAGACCGGGGAGCTGTTTTTT.